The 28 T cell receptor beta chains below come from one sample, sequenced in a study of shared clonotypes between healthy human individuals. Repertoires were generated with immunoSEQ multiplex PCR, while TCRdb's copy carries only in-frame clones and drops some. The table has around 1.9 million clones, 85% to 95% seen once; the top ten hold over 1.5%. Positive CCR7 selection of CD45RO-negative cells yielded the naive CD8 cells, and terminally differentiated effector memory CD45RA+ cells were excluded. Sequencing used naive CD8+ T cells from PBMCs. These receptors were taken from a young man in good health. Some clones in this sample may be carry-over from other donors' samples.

This chain's CDR3 is CASSLSRRAIIAFF. Here the CDR3 DNA reads TGTGCCAGCAGTTTATCCCGTCGGGCGATTATCGCTTTCTTT. The rearrangement links TRBV27 to TRBJ1-1; D call uncertain. Between the trimmed V and J ends, which lost 0 bases and 11 bases, there was a span of 16 bases. Germline-derived CDR1 and CDR2 are MNHEY and SMNVEV (reference sequence). The CDR3 has 14 residues.

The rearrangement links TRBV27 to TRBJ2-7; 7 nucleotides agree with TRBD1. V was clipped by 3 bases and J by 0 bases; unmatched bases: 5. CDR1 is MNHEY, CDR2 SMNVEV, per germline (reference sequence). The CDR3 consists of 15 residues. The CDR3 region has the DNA TGTGCCAGCAGTTTCGAAGGGGGCAACTCCTACGAGCAGTACTTC. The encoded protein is CASSFEGGNSYEQYF.

CDR3 protein: CASSTSGAGLDTIYF. CDR3 DNA: TGTGCCAGCAGCACCTCGGGGGCAGGGTTGGACACCATATATTTT. The V call is TRBV9, the J call TRBJ1-3; TRBD1 is a possible D gene (6 bases). This CDR3 has 15 residues. Trimming pared 4 bases from V and 8 bases from J, leaving 19 bases between. The V gene's germline CDR1 is SGDLS and CDR2 YYNGEE.

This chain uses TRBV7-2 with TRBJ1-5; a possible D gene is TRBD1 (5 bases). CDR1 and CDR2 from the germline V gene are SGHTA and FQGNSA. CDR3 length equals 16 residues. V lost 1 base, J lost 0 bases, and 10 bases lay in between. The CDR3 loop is CASSLVRADSNQPQHF. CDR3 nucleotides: TGTGCCAGCAGCTTAGTCAGGGCCGATAGCAATCAGCCCCAGCATTTT.

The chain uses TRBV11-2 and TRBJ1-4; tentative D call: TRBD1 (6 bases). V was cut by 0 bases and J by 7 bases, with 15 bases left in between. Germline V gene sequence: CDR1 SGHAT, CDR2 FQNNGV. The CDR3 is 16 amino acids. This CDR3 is CASSLDRVGASEKLFF. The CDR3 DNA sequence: TGTGCCAGCAGCTTAGATCGTGTGGGGGCGAGTGAAAAACTGTTTTTT.

The CDR3: CASSLRAFSNQPQHF. As DNA, the CDR3 is TGTGCCAGCAGTTTAAGGGCATTTAGCAATCAGCCCCAGCATTTT. V gene TRBV27 combines with J gene TRBJ1-5; D gene uncertain. Trimming removed 2 bases at V and 0 bases at J, with 8 bases between. CDR3 length: 15 residues. Per the germline V gene, CDR1 is MNHEY and CDR2 is SMNVEV (reference sequence).

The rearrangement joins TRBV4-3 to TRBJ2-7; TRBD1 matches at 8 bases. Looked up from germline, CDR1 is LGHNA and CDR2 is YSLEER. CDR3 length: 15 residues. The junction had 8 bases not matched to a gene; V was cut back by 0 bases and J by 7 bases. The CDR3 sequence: CASSQDWPGGEEQYF. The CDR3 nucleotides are TGCGCCAGCAGCCAAGATTGGCCAGGGGGCGAGGAGCAGTACTTC.

CDR3 sequence reads: CASRPGGAGYEQYF. As DNA, the CDR3 is TGTGCCAGCCGTCCGGGGGGGGCTGGGTACGAGCAGTACTTC. The J gene is TRBJ2-7, the V gene TRBV27; 8 nucleotides agree with TRBD2. CDR3 length equals 14 residues. Losses at the gene ends were 8 bases for V and 4 bases for J; bases not matched to a gene: 10. Germline CDR1 is MNHEY and CDR2 is SMNVEV (reference sequence).

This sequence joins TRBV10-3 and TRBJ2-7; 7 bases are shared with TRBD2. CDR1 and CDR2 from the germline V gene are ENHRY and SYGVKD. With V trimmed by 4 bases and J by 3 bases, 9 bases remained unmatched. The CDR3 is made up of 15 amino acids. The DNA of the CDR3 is TGTGCCATCAGTGTGTCGCGGGAGTATAGCTACGAGCAGTACTTC. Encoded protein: CAISVSREYSYEQYF.

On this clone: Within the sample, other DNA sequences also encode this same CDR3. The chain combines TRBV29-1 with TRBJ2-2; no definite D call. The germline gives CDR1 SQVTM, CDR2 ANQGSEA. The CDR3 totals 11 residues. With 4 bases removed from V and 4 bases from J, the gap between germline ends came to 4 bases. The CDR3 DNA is TGCAGCGTTGCGGGCACCGGGGAGCTGTTTTTT. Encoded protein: CSVAGTGELFF.

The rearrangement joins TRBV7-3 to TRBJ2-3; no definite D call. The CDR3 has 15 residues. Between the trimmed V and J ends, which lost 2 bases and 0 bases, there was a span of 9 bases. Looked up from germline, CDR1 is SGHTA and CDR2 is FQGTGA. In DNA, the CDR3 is TGTGCCAGCAGCTTAGGGCGGATTAGCACAGATACGCAGTATTTT. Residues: CASSLGRISTDTQYF.

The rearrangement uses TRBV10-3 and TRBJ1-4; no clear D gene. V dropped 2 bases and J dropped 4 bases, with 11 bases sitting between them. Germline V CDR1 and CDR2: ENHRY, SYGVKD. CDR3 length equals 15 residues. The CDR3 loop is CAISEKGGNNEKLFF. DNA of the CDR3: TGTGCCATCAGTGAGAAGGGTGGGAATAATGAAAAACTGTTTTTT.

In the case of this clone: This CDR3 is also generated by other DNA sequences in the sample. The CDR3 is CASSPRTASSYEQYF. The CDR3 DNA follows: TGTGCCAGCAGCCCCCGGACGGCCAGCTCCTACGAGCAGTACTTC. This chain links TRBV7-2 with TRBJ2-7; D gene uncertain. Deletions cut 5 bases from V and 0 bases from J, with 14 bases between. Germline CDR1 and CDR2: SGHTA and FQGNSA. This CDR3 comprises 15 residues.

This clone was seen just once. CDR3 sequence: CASSRRYQETQYF. In DNA, the CDR3 is TGTGCCAGTAGTAGGCGCTATCAAGAGACCCAGTACTTC. The J gene is TRBJ2-5, the V gene TRBV19; the D is unclear. V lost 4 bases to trimming and J lost 2 bases, with 8 bases between them. The CDR3 is made up of 13 amino acids. The germline V gene has CDR1 LNHDA and CDR2 SQIVND (reference sequence).

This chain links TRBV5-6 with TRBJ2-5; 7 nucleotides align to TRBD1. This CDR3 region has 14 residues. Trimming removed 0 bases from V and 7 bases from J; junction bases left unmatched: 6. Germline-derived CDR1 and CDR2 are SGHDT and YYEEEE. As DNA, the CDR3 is TGTGCCAGCAGCTTGGGGACAGGTACAAGGACCCAGTACTTC. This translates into CASSLGTGTRTQYF.

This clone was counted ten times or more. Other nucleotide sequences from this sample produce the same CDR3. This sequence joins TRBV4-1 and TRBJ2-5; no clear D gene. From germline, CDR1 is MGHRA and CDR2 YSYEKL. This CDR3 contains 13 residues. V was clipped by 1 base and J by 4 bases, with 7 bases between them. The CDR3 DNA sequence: TGCGCCAGCAGCCAAGGGGTGAGAGAGACCCAGTACTTC. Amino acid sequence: CASSQGVRETQYF.

The CDR3 sequence: CASSVQQTNTGELFF. The CDR3 DNA sequence: TGTGCCAGCAGCGTACAACAGACGAACACCGGGGAGCTGTTTTTT. The chain has TRBV9 and TRBJ2-2; D ambiguous. Trimming stripped 1 base from V and 0 bases from J, with 7 bases between. Germline CDR1 reads SGDLS; CDR2 reads YYNGEE. CDR3 size: 15 residues.

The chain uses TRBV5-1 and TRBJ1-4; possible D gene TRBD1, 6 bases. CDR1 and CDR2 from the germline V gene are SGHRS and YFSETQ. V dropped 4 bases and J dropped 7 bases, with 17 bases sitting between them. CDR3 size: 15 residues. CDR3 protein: CASSPRGGEGEKLFF. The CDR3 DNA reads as TGCGCCAGCAGCCCCAGGGGAGGGGAAGGTGAAAAACTGTTTTTT.

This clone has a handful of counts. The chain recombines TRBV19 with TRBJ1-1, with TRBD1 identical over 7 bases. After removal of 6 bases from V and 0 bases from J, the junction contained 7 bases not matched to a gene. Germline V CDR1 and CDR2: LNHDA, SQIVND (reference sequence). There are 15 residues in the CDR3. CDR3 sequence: CASRPRDRLNTEAFF. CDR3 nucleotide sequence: TGTGCCAGTAGACCGAGGGACAGACTGAACACTGAAGCTTTCTTT.

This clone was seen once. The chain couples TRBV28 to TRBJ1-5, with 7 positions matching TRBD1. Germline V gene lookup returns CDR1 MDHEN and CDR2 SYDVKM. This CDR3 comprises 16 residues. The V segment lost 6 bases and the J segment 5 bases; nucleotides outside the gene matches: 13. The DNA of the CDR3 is TGTGCCAGCAGACTTCTCCGGGACAGATTAGATCAGCCCCAGCATTTT. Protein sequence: CASRLLRDRLDQPQHF.

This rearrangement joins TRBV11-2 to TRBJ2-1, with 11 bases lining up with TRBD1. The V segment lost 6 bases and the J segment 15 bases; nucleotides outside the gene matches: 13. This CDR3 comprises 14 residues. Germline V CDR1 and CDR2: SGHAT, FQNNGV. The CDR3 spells CASSPGQGVMNGFF. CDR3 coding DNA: TGTGCCAGCAGTCCGGGACAGGGGGTAATGAATGGGTTCTTC.

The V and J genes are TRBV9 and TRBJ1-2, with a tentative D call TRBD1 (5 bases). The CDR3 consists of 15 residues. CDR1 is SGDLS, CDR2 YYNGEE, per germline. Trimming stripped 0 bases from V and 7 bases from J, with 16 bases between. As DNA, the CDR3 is TGTGCCAGCAGCGTAGGGGGTGGGGCTGCCTCTGGCTACACCTTC. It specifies CASSVGGGAASGYTF. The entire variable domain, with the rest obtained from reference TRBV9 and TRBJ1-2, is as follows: DSGVTQTPKHLITATGQRVTLRCSPRSGDLSVYWYQQSLDQGLQFLIQYYNGEERAKGNILERFSAQQFPDLHSELNLSSLELGDSALYFCASSVGGGAASGYTFGSGTRLTVV.

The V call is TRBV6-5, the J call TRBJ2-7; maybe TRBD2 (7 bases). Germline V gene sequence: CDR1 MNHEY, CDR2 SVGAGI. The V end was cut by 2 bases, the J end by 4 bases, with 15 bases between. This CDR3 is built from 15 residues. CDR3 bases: TGTGCCAGCAGTTACATACGGGGGGCGGCATACGAGCAGTACTTC. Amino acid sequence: CASSYIRGAAYEQYF.

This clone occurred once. The CDR3 is CASSPYRTSTDTQYF. CDR3 nucleotide sequence: TGTGCCAGCTCACCATACAGGACTAGCACAGATACGCAGTATTTT. This chain joins TRBV18 and TRBJ2-3; D might be TRBD1 or TRBD2, each matching 5 bases. The germline V gene encodes CDR1 KGHSH and CDR2 LQKENI. The CDR3 loop spans 15 amino acids. V was clipped by 2 bases and J by 0 bases, with 9 bases between them.

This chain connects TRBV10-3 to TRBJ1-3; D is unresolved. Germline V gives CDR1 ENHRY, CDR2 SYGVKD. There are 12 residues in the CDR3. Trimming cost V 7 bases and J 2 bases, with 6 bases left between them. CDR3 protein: CAITDPGNTIYF. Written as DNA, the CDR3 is TGTGCCATCACAGACCCTGGAAACACCATATATTTT.

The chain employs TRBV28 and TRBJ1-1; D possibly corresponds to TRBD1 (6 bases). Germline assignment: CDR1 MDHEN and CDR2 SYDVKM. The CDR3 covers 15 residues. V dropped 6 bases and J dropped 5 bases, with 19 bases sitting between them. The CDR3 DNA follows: TGTGCCAGCAGCCACCGACGGGGGGCGGGGACTGAAGCTTTCTTT. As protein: CASSHRRGAGTEAFF.

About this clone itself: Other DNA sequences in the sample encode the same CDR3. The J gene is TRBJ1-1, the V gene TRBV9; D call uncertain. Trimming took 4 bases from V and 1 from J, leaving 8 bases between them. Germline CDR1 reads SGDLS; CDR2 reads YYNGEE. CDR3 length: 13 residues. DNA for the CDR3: TGTGCCAGCAGCCCCGGAGCGAACACTGAAGCTTTCTTT. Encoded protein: CASSPGANTEAFF.

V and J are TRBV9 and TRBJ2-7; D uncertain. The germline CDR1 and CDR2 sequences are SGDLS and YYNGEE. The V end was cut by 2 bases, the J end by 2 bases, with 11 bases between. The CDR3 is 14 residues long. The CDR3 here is CASSVYGTPYEQYF. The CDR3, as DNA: TGTGCCAGCAGCGTGTATGGCACACCCTACGAGCAGTACTTC.